This TCR beta chain emerged from a study of T cell responses to AZD1222 COVID-19 vaccine. This CDR3 is built from 15 residues. The germline V gene has CDR1 SGHKS and CDR2 YYEKEE (reference sequence). The germline V and J ends were trimmed by 4 bases and 2 bases, with 15 bases remaining between them. This table comes from immunoSEQ multiplex PCR, and its TCRdb copy is limited to in-frame clones, with some not included. Of 90,000 to 100,000 clones listed, around 85% are singletons. This clone qualifies as medium-sized. The sequence derives from an adult who received the AZD1222 COVID-19 vaccine. Here the sequenced sample was peripheral blood, taken 28 days after the second AZD1222 dose. This chain links TRBV5-5 with TRBJ1-2; D unresolved. CDR3 loop: CASSLPIGFNYGYTF. CDR3 DNA sequence: TGTGCCAGCAGCCTACCTATAGGTTTCAACTATGGCTACACCTTC.